This T cell receptor (beta chain) emerged from a study of graft-versus-host responses after intestinal transplantation. Study-level background: Once they had received anti-thymocyte globulin induction, all recipients took tacrolimus and steroids for about three years. Study-level points and caveats: Graft-donor T cell macrochimerism coincided with high graft-versus-host to host-versus-graft clonal ratios in allografts. Early post-transplant HvG declines showed an association with peak circulating GvH clone levels. GvH clones occurred in recipient marrow; some first appeared in ileum or blood.

TCRdb keeps only in-frame clones here, not all; method: immunoSEQ multiplex PCR. The sample consists of almost 70,000 clones, roughly 89% of them appearing once. On this clone itself: Its antigen remains unidentified.

The V end was cut by 2 bases, the J end by 7 bases, with 12 bases between. This CDR3 is built from 13 residues. Germline V gene lookup returns CDR1 LNHDA and CDR2 SQIVND (reference sequence). V gene TRBV19 combines with J gene TRBJ2-7, with TRBD2 as a possible D gene (6 bases). The clonotype comes from a human patient who received an intestinal transplant, so some T cells may come from the graft donor. The sequences come from bone marrow, collected less than 750 days after intestinal transplantation. The CDR3 sequence: CASSITSLREQYF. The CDR3 DNA reads as TGTGCCAGTAGTATAACTAGCCTCCGTGAGCAGTACTTC.